A selection of T cell receptor beta chains follows, all from one sample in a study of T cells in Graves' hyperthyroidism and ophthalmopathy. TCRdb called the multiplex PCR reads again in MiXCR, with one record for every CDR3 protein. The top ten hold about 16% of the sample, which has 600,000 to 750,000 distinct CDR3 sequences, 17% seen once. What was sequenced was blood. These receptors came from a man aged 50-60 years with Graves' hyperthyroidism. The CDR3 runs from the conserved cysteine through the conserved F or W. D genes are given only for firm matches. Size is omitted from some rows. Given values are once, few, many or a class for expanded clones.

v_gene: TRBV19; abundance: few; d_gene: .; j_gene: TRBJ1-1; CDR3nt: TGTGCCAGTAGTATATCTGGGATCGACACTGAAGCTTTCTTT; CDR3aa: CASSISGIDTEAFF
v_gene: TRBV7-8; abundance: many; d_gene: TRBD2; j_gene: TRBJ2-1; CDR3nt: TGTGCCAGCAGCTACACCACTAGCGTCTACAATGAGCAGTTCTTC; CDR3aa: CASSYTTSVYNEQFF
v_gene: TRBV7-2; abundance: .; d_gene: .; j_gene: TRBJ1-4; CDR3nt: TGTGCCAGCAGCCGGGGGGGGGGGGCCACTAATGAAAAACTGTTTTTT; CDR3aa: CASSRGGGATNEKLFF
v_gene: TRBV11-2; abundance: many; d_gene: TRBD2; j_gene: TRBJ2-2; CDR3nt: TGTGCCAGCAGCTTCTGGCTAGCGGGGACCGGGGAGCTGTTTTTT; CDR3aa: CASSFWLAGTGELFF
v_gene: TRBV3-1; abundance: many; d_gene: .; j_gene: TRBJ1-2; CDR3nt: TGTGCCAGCAGCCAAGGGTCGGTTAACTATGGCTACACCTTC; CDR3aa: CASSQGSVNYGYTF
v_gene: TRBV5-1; abundance: few; d_gene: TRBD2; j_gene: TRBJ2-1; CDR3nt: TGCGCCAGCAGCTTGTTAAGAAGCGGGGGCAATGAGCAGTTCTTC; CDR3aa: CASSLLRSGGNEQFF
v_gene: TRBV7-9; abundance: many; d_gene: .; j_gene: TRBJ2-7; CDR3nt: TGTGCCAGCAGCTTGGCGCCCCTGGGGCCCTACGAGCAGTACTTC; CDR3aa: CASSLAPLGPYEQYF
v_gene: TRBV2; abundance: many; d_gene: TRBD1; j_gene: TRBJ2-5; CDR3nt: TGTGCCGCAGAAACAGGGGTAGGCAAGACCCAGTACTTC; CDR3aa: CAAETGVGKTQYF
v_gene: TRBV12-3/TRBV12-4; abundance: many; d_gene: .; j_gene: TRBJ2-7; CDR3nt: TGTGCCAGCAGTTCACAAAGGACACAACCGCGTCGGCAGTACTTC; CDR3aa: CASSSQRTQPRRQYF
v_gene: TRBV2; abundance: many; d_gene: TRBD2; j_gene: TRBJ2-7; CDR3nt: TGTGCCAGCACCCCGCTAGCGGGAGGGGGGTCCTACGAGCAGTACTTC; CDR3aa: CASTPLAGGGSYEQYF
v_gene: TRBV15; abundance: .; d_gene: .; j_gene: TRBJ2-1; CDR3nt: TGTGCCACCAGCAGCGGGGGTAGCTCCTACAATGAGCAGTTCTTC; CDR3aa: CATSSGGSSYNEQFF
v_gene: TRBV6-1; abundance: few; d_gene: .; j_gene: TRBJ2-1; CDR3nt: TGTGCCAGCAGAGTTACGGAACTAGGTTCGGCCCTACACAATGAGCAGTTCTTC; CDR3aa: CASRVTELGSALHNEQFF
v_gene: TRBV2; abundance: many; d_gene: TRBD1; j_gene: TRBJ2-7; CDR3nt: TGTGCCAGCAGTGAAGACGGGACAGGGGGTATCTACGAGCAGTACTTC; CDR3aa: CASSEDGTGGIYEQYF
v_gene: TRBV19; abundance: few; d_gene: TRBD2; j_gene: TRBJ2-7; CDR3nt: TGTGCCAGTAGTATTACTCGGGAGGAGAAAAACGAGCAGTACTTC; CDR3aa: CASSITREEKNEQYF
v_gene: TRBV6-2/TRBV6-3; abundance: .; d_gene: TRBD2; j_gene: TRBJ2-4; CDR3nt: TGTGCCAGCAGTTACTTGAACAGCGGGAGTCGTAACATTCAGTACTTC; CDR3aa: CASSYLNSGSRNIQYF
v_gene: TRBV19; abundance: few; d_gene: TRBD1; j_gene: TRBJ2-7; CDR3nt: TGTGCCAGTAGTACGCAGGGGGCCACCTACGAGCAGTACTTC; CDR3aa: CASSTQGATYEQYF
v_gene: TRBV24-1; abundance: few; d_gene: .; j_gene: TRBJ1-1; CDR3nt: TGTGCCACAACTTGGCACACTGAAGCTTTCTTT; CDR3aa: CATTWHTEAFF
v_gene: TRBV29-1; abundance: few; d_gene: .; j_gene: TRBJ2-7; CDR3nt: TGCAGCGTTGCCGCGAATAGGATTTTCTACGAGCAGTACTTC; CDR3aa: CSVAANRIFYEQYF
v_gene: TRBV7-8; abundance: .; d_gene: .; j_gene: TRBJ2-7; CDR3nt: TGTGCCAGCAGCTCAATACAGGTCTACGAGCAGTACTTC; CDR3aa: CASSSIQVYEQYF
v_gene: TRBV6-1; abundance: .; d_gene: .; j_gene: TRBJ2-7; CDR3nt: TGTGCCAGCACTAGGCGGAGCTCCTACGAGCAGTACTTC; CDR3aa: CASTRRSSYEQYF